The T cell receptor beta chain under discussion was sequenced for a study of cytomegalovirus exposure and HLA in healthy donors. Findings of the study overall: Among the CMV-associated chains, a few were confirmed in vitro as specific for CMV antigens. Immune exposure data for these donors was limited to CMV serostatus. Later analysis associated a missense DCLRE1C variant with TCR beta V- and J-gene trimming.

Trimming pared 6 bases from V and 2 bases from J, leaving 17 bases between. CDR1 MDHEN and CDR2 SYDVKM come from the germline V gene. CDR3 length: 15 residues. To note about this clone: Its antigen is unidentified.

PCR used 60 Vbeta primers and 13 Jbeta primers. TCRdb's copy holds only in-frame clones and misses some; the assay was immunoSEQ multiplex PCR. The sample has tens of thousands of clones, around 76% seen once. The sequencing sample was made of PBMCs. J is TRBJ2-7 and V is TRBV28; perhaps TRBD1 as D (6 bases). This clonotype was sampled from a woman in her thirties in good health and CMV-seropositive. CDR3 in DNA: TGTGCCAGCAGGCTCCAGACAGGCACCGCCTACGAGCAGTACTTC. It yields the protein CASRLQTGTAYEQYF.